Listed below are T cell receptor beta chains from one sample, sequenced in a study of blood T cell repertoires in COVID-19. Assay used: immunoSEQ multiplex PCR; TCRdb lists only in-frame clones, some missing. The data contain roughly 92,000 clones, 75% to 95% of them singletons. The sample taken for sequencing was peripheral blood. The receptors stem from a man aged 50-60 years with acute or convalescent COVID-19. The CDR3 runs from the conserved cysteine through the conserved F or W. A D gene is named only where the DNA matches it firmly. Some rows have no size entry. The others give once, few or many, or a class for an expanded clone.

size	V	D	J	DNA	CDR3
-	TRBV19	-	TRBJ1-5	TGTGCCAGTAGACAGTTACAAAGCAATCAGCCCCAGCATTTT	CASRQLQSNQPQHF
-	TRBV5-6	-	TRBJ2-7	TGTGCCAGCAGCTTTCAGGGTTACGAGCAGTACTTC	CASSFQGYEQYF
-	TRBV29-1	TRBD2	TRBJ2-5	TGCAGCGTCACAGATGCTGGCGGGAGGAGAACATACTTC	CSVTDAGGRRTYF
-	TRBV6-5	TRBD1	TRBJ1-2	TGTGCCAGCAGTTACTCGGGGACAGGGGGCCCTTATGGCTACACCTTC	CASSYSGTGGPYGYTF
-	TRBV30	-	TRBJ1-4	TGTGCGGGAGGTGGAGGCCCGAATGAAAAACTGTTTTTT	CAGGGGPNEKLFF
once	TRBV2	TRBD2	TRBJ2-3	TGTGCCAGCTATAGCGGGAGGCCCCTCACAGATACGCAGTATTTT	CASYSGRPLTDTQYF
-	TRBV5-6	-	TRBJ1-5	TGTGCCAGCAGCTTGGCGAGGGCGGCCCCCCAGCCCCAGCATTTT	CASSLARAAPQPQHF
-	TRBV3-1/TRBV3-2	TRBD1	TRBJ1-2	TGTGCCAGCAGCCAAGATCTCCCCCTCGGACAGGCGGTCACCTTC	CASSQDLPLGQAVTF
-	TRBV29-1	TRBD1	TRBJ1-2	TGCAGCGTTGACGACAGGGAGCTCTATGGCTACACCTTC	CSVDDRELYGYTF
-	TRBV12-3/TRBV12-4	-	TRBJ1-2	TGTGCCAGCGGTCAAGGGGCTAACTATGGCTACACCTTC	CASGQGANYGYTF
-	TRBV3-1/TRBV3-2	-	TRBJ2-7	TGTGCCAGCAGCCAAGGGGGCGGCTCCTACGAGCAGTACTTC	CASSQGGGSYEQYF
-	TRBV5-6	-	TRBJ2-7	TGTGCCAGCAGCTCCGGGGCCTACGAGCAGTACTTC	CASSSGAYEQYF
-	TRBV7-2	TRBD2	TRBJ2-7	TGTGCCAGCAGCCCAACGACTAGCGGGAGGCTATACGAGCAGTACTTC	CASSPTTSGRLYEQYF
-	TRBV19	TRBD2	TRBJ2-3	TGTGCCAGTAGTAGGCGGGGGGCAGATACGCAGTATTTT	CASSRRGADTQYF
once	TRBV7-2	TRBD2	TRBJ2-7	TGTGCCAGCAGCTTAGTAAGCGGGGGCGAGTCCTACGAGCAGTACTTC	CASSLVSGGESYEQYF
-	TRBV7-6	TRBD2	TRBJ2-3	TGTGCCAGCAGCCCCGGACTAGCGGGAGTTACAGATACGCAGTATTTT	CASSPGLAGVTDTQYF
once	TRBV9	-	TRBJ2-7	TGTGCCAGCAGCCCGAACTTACTAGGGTACGAGCAGTACTTC	CASSPNLLGYEQYF
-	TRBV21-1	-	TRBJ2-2	TGTGCCAGCAGCAAAGGGCACCGGGACTCCTGGTGTCACACCGGGGAGCTGTTTTTT	CASSKGHRDSWCHTGELFF
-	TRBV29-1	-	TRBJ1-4	TGCAGCGTGAGGGGACACCAGGGAGAAAAACTGTTTTTT	CSVRGHQGEKLFF
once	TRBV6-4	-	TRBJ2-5	TGTGCCAGCAGTGACTTTGTCTACGGGACCCAGTACTTC	CASSDFVYGTQYF
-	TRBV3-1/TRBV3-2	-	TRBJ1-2	TGTGCCAGCAGCCAAGAATCAGGGATCGGTGGCTACACCTTC	CASSQESGIGGYTF
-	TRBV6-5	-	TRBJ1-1	TGTGCCAGCAGTCTTCGGAGGAACACTGAAGCTTTCTTT	CASSLRRNTEAFF
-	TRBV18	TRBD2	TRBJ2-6	TGTGCCAGCTCACCCTATAGCGGGAGAAGAGGGGCCAACGTCCTGACTTTC	CASSPYSGRRGANVLTF
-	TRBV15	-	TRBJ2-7	TGTGCCACCAGCCCTGGGCGGGGCGGCTACGAGCAGTACTTC	CATSPGRGGYEQYF
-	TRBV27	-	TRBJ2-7	TGTGCCAGCAGCCTAAACCGTCCCGGGACATGGGGGTCATACGAGCAGTACTTC	CASSLNRPGTWGSYEQYF
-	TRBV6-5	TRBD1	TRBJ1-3	TGTGCCAGCAGTTACGTCAGGGGGGCTGGAAACACCATATATTTT	CASSYVRGAGNTIYF
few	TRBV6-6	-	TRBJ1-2	TGTGCCAGCAGCACCGGACAGAGCTATGGCTACACCTTC	CASSTGQSYGYTF
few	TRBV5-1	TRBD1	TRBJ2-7	TGCGCCAGCAGCCCCGGGACAGGCCGCTCCTACGAGCAGTACTTC	CASSPGTGRSYEQYF
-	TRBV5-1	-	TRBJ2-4	TGCGCCAGCTCCGGGAGCCTAGCCAAAAACATTCAGTACTTC	CASSGSLAKNIQYF
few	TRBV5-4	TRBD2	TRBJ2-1	TGTGCCAGCAGCTTGGCCTTCTGGACTAGCGGGAGGCATTACAATGAGCAGTTCTTC	CASSLAFWTSGRHYNEQFF
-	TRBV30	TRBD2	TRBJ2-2	TGTGCCTGGACCACTTTAGCGGGAGCTTTCACCGGGGAGCTGTTTTTT	CAWTTLAGAFTGELFF
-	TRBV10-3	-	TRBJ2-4	TGTGCCATCAGTGAGCCAGGGAACGGGAACATTCAGTACTTC	CAISEPGNGNIQYF
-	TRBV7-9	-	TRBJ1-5	TGTGCCAGCAGCCCCGCCCTCCCGGGGATTGATAGCAATCAGCCCCAGCATTTT	CASSPALPGIDSNQPQHF
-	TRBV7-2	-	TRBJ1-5	TGTGCCAGCAGCTTACGCGTACAGGGCGGTCAGCCCCAGCATTTT	CASSLRVQGGQPQHF
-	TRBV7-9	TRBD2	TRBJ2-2	TGTGCCAGCAGCCCCAGGACTAGCGGGAAGAACACCGGGGAGCTGTTTTTT	CASSPRTSGKNTGELFF
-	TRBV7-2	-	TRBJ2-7	TGTGCCAGCAGCTTAGCGGGGCGGCTGGGCGGCGAGCAGTACTTC	CASSLAGRLGGEQYF
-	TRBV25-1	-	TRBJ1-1	TGTGCCAGCAGTGAATCAGAATGGGGCTGGATGGGCACTGAAGCTTTCTTT	CASSESEWGWMGTEAFF
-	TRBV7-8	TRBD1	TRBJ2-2	TGTGCCAGCAGCCAAATACAGGGGGCCGGGGAGCTGTTTTTT	CASSQIQGAGELFF
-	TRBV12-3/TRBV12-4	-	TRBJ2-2	TGTGCCAGCACCCCAACGGCCGGGGAGCTGTTTTTT	CASTPTAGELFF
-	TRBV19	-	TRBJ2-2	TGTGCTGTGGGGCCGTCGAACACCGGGGAGCTGTTTTTT	CAVGPSNTGELFF
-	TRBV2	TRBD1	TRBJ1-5	TGTGCCAGCAGTCCCGACAGGGTCGGCGTTCGGCCCCAGCATTTT	CASSPDRVGVRPQHF
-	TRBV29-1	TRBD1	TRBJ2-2	TGCAGCGTTACATTGGACAGGGACACCGGGGAGCTGTTTTTT	CSVTLDRDTGELFF
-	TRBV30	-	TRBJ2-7	TGTGCCTGGAGTGTAAATAGCTACGAGCAGTACTTC	CAWSVNSYEQYF
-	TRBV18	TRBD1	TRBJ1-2	TGTGCCAGCTCACCACCGGACAGGTCTCGGGGCTACACCTTC	CASSPPDRSRGYTF
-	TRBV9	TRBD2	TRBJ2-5	TGTGCCAGCAGCGTTGCCACCAGTGTCGCGGGGGGACCACAAGAGACCCAGTACTTC	CASSVATSVAGGPQETQYF
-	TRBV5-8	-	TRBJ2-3	TGTGCCAGCAGCCCCTCGGGCGGGAATGCAGATACGCAGTATTTT	CASSPSGGNADTQYF
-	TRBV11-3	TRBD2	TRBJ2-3	TGTGCCAGCAGCGAGGGGATACTAGCGGCACTTACAGATACGCAGTATTTT	CASSEGILAALTDTQYF
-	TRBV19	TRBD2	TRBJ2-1	TGTGCCAGTAGTCAGACTCTAGCGGGAGGGCCGTTCGACAATGAGCAGTTCTTC	CASSQTLAGGPFDNEQFF
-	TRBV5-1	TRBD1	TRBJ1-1	TGCGCCAGCAGCTTGGGAGGGGGCGCGGAGTCGTACCTAAAAGCTTTCTTT	CASSLGGGAESYLKAFF
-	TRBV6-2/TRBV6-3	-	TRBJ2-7	TGTGCCAGCAGCCGAACCCGGGATCCCCACTACGAGCAGTACTTC	CASSRTRDPHYEQYF
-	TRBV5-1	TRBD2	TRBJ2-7	TGCGCCAGCAGCTTGGGGACTAGCGTCTACGAGCAGTACTTC	CASSLGTSVYEQYF